This T cell receptor beta chain was documented in a study of cytomegalovirus exposure and HLA in healthy donors. About the research overall: Caucasian-associated ancestry cluster membership applied to around 76% of 300 to 450 genotyped donors.

Whole-study results and caveats: Some TCR beta chains (164 of them) were listed as cytomegalovirus-associated. 87-base-pair reads could not separate some V segments, including TRBV6-2 and TRBV6-3.

This CDR3 region has 17 residues. Germline CDR1 MGHRA, CDR2 YSYEKL. With 1 base removed from V and 0 bases from J, the gap between germline ends came to 12 bases. 13 Jbeta primers and 60 Vbeta primers were used for the PCR. Profiled with immunoSEQ multiplex PCR; TCRdb holds only in-frame clones, not every one. This sample's clone table lists tens of thousands of clones. All the people who gave samples were healthy bone marrow donors. With respect to this clone: What it binds is not known.

The genes are TRBV4-1 and TRBJ2-2; no firm D call. The sequencing sample was made of PBMCs. The TCR originated in a woman between 25 and 40 years old in good health and CMV-seronegative. CDR3: CASSQVPAKPNTGELFF. The CDR3 DNA follows: TGCGCCAGCAGCCAAGTTCCCGCCAAGCCGAACACCGGGGAGCTGTTTTTT.